The sequence of this TCR beta chain was determined in a study of blood T cell repertoires in COVID-19. Study overall: Whether acute or convalescent, the COVID-19 samples came from the United States, Italy and Spain.

The authors' processing: Estimation of nucleated cell counts was performed using reference gene primer amplification. Sequencing used immunoSEQ multiplex PCR; TCRdb keeps in-frame clones, though not all of them. V, J and clone size derive from that table, while D and trimming were established from the DNA sequence. Of around 100,000 clones listed, less than 90% were seen once; the top ten hold approximately 1.8%. Sequences were obtained from peripheral blood. The receptor was derived from a man of 80 years or more with acute or convalescent COVID-19.

CDR3 in amino acids: CASSLLGTDSNQPQHF. DNA for the CDR3: TGTGCCAGCAGTCTCCTCGGGACAGATAGCAATCAGCCCCAGCATTTT. The chain uses TRBV27 and TRBJ1-5, with 7 bases aligning to TRBD1. The CDR3 has 16 residues. Losses at the gene ends were 5 bases for V and 0 bases for J; bases not matched to a gene: 7. CDR1 and CDR2 from the germline V gene are MNHEY and SMNVEV (reference sequence).